Included here is one T cell receptor beta chain sequence, with context. The target antigen is unknown. The source of the sample is a study of breast tumors, draining lymph nodes, adjacent tissues. Samples came from axillary lymph nodes draining the breast cancer. Study conclusions and caveats: Tumors had less TCR diversity than lymph nodes, more than nontumor tissue.

In TCRdb, the multiplex PCR reads were re-called with MiXCR into one record per CDR3 protein. The sample lists more than 80,000 distinct CDR3 sequences, around 30% occurring once. Trimming took 4 bases from V and 2 from J; bases not matched to a gene: 3. This CDR3 is built from 16 residues. CDR1 and CDR2 from the germline V gene are SNHLY and FYNNEI. The chain couples TRBV2 to TRBJ2-3; 13 bases fit TRBD2. Material: axillary lymph node tissue. This TCR derives from a female donor with breast cancer. Some clones in this sample may be carry-over from other donors' samples. The CDR3, as DNA: TGTGCCAGCAGTGGACTAGCGGGGGGTTCCACAGATACGCAGTATTTT. Translating it yields CASSGLAGGSTDTQYF.